This paragraph reports one T cell receptor (beta chain). What it recognizes is unknown. The data originate from a study of vaccination and CD4 T cells after COVID-19. Cultured CD4+ T-cell DNA underwent Oncomine TCR Beta short-read sequencing. MiXCR, applied by TCRdb to the PCR reads, yields one record per CDR3 protein. This table holds 8,500 to 13,000 distinct CDR3 sequences, over 35% found once. Trimming removed 1 base at V and 5 bases at J, with 11 bases between. The CDR3 loop spans 14 amino acids. Germline assignment: CDR1 SEHNR and CDR2 FQNEAQ (reference sequence). Treatment here: approximately 9-day PBMC culture with coronavirus spike peptide pools or control peptides (ViraFEST assay).

The clonotype originates from a human donor who had recovered from COVID-19. The gene calls are TRBV7-9 and TRBJ1-1; possible D gene TRBD1, 6 bases. Material: CD4+ T cells from blood, cultured in vitro. The CDR3 protein is CASSLEIQGTEAFF. DNA for the CDR3: TGTGCCAGCAGCTTAGAGATACAGGGAACTGAAGCTTTCTTT.